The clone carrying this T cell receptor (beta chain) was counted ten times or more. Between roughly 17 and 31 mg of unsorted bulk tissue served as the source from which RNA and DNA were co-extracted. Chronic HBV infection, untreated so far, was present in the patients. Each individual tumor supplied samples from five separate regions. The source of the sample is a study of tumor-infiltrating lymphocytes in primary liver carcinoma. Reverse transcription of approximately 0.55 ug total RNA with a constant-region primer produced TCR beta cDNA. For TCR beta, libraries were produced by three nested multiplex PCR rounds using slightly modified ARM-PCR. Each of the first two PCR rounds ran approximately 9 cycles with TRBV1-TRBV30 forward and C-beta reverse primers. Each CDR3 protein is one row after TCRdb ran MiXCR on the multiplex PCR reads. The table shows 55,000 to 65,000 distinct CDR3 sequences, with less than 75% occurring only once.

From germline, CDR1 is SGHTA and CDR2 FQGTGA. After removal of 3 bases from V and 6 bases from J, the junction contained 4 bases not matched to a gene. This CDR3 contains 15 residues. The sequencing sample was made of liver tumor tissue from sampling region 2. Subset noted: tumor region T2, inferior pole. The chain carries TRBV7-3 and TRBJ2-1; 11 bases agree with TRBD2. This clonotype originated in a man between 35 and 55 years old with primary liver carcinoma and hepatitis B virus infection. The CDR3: CASSLTSGKPNEQFF. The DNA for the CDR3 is TGTGCCAGCAGCTTGACTAGCGGGAAACCCAATGAGCAGTTCTTC.